What follows are 21 T cell receptor beta chains derived from one specimen sequenced in a study of T cells expressing NK-cell markers. TCRdb reprocessed the 5' RACE reads, with one entry per CDR3 protein and no DNA. Its listing shows approximately 420,000 distinct CDR3 sequences. Sequencing input: blood T cells: a sorted CD56 or NKG2C T cell subset, CD4+ or CD8+ T cells, or bulk PBMC T cells (not recorded which). The receptors come from a woman between 45 and 65 years old in good health.

The chain combines TRBV6-1 with TRBJ2-1. CDR3 length: 12 amino acids. Germline V gene lookup returns CDR1 MNHNS and CDR2 SASEGT. This CDR3 is CASSILSNEQFF.

The chain uses TRBV12-3 or TRBV12-4 and TRBJ1-4. The CDR3 covers 15 residues. CDR3 amino acids: CASRDDRSTNEKLFF.

The chain couples TRBV20-1 to TRBJ2-1; TCRdb lists TRBD2, though no DNA is available to test this call. CDR3 length: 15 amino acids. Germline loops: CDR1 DFQATT, CDR2 SNEGSKA (reference sequence). CDR3 residues: CSARSGLAGSDEQFF.

The chain couples TRBV12-3 or TRBV12-4 to TRBJ1-5; TCRdb reports TRBD1, a call that lacks DNA to check it against. The CDR3 sequence is 15 residues long. CDR3 residues: CASSPTGGKNQPQHF.

The CDR3 spells CASSLGVIGEMGAFF. The chain recombines TRBV5-6 with TRBJ1-1. The CDR3 runs 15 residues. Germline CDR1 and CDR2: SGHDT and YYEEEE.

The CDR3 sequence is CASSPSRTDYNEKLFF. V gene TRBV7-8 combines with J gene TRBJ1-4; TCRdb proposes TRBD1, but this gene call is untestable without DNA. The CDR3 spans 16 residues. CDR1 and CDR2 (germline): SGHVS, FQNEAQ.

This chain connects TRBV20-1 to TRBJ1-2; without DNA, the TCRdb call of TRBD1 cannot be checked. CDR3 length: 11 residues. CDR1 and CDR2 from the germline V gene are DFQATT and SNEGSKA (reference sequence). The CDR3 here is CSARQGGGYTF.

The rearrangement uses TRBV30 and TRBJ2-5; TCRdb selects TRBD1, and the lack of DNA leaves this call unchecked. The CDR3 is made up of 15 amino acids. CDR1 is GTSNPN, CDR2 SVGIG, per germline (reference sequence). CDR3 loop: CAWSPRAPAQETQYF. Looking up the rest from reference TRBV30 and TRBJ2-5 gives the full variable domain: SQTIHQWPATLVQPVGSPLSLECTVEGTSNPNLYWYRQAAGRGLQLLFYSVGIGQISSEVPQNLSASRPQDRQFILSSKKLLLSDSGFYLCAWSPRAPAQETQYFGPGTRLLVL.

V usage is TRBV20-1 and J usage is TRBJ2-1; TCRdb outputs TRBD2, but without DNA this stays unchecked. The CDR3 extends over 16 amino acids. Germline V gene sequence: CDR1 DFQATT, CDR2 SNEGSKA (reference sequence). CDR3 protein: CSARAAGSGRLDEQFF.

The chain recombines TRBV7-2 with TRBJ1-2; no DNA is available, so the TRBD1 call from TCRdb remains unchecked. In germline, CDR1 is SGHTA, CDR2 FQGNSA. This CDR3 has 14 amino acids. The CDR3 protein is CASSSSGTTYGYTF.

This chain uses TRBV12-3 or TRBV12-4 with TRBJ2-1; TCRdb returns TRBD2, unconfirmable since there is no DNA. The CDR3 loop spans 15 amino acids. CDR3 amino acids: CASRVTSGSFGEQFF.

This chain's CDR3 is CASSWRRNTDTQYF. J is TRBJ2-3 and V is TRBV5-1. Germline V CDR1 and CDR2: SGHRS, YFSETQ. The CDR3 is 14 residues long.

The rearrangement uses TRBV6-6 and TRBJ2-5. The CDR3 loop spans 14 amino acids. From germline, CDR1 is MNHNY and CDR2 SVGAGI (reference sequence). CDR3 region: CATQGYRTAGTQYF.

The V call is TRBV27, the J call TRBJ1-4; TCRdb's D call of TRBD1 is untestable without DNA. From germline, CDR1 is MNHEY and CDR2 SMNVEV (reference sequence). The CDR3 covers 12 residues. CDR3 amino acids: CASKWTGGRLFF.

The chain links TRBV5-1 to TRBJ2-3; absent DNA, TCRdb's TRBD2 call cannot be checked. This CDR3 has 16 amino acids. CDR1 is SGHRS and CDR2 is YFSETQ in the germline V gene. CDR3 protein: CASSLAVAGVGDTQYF.

The rearrangement joins TRBV18 to TRBJ2-4. This CDR3 region has 15 residues. Germline loops: CDR1 KGHSH, CDR2 LQKENI. CDR3 sequence reads: CASSPQTRAKNIQYF.

The chain joins TRBV29-1 to TRBJ2-1. CDR1 is SQVTM and CDR2 is ANQGSEA in the germline V gene. The CDR3 is made up of 11 amino acids. The CDR3 protein is CSVDGFREQFF.

The CDR3 loop is CASSLMGGNTYEQYF. The rearrangement joins TRBV5-5 to TRBJ2-7; with no DNA, the TCRdb D assignment of TRBD2 cannot be verified. CDR3 length: 15 residues. CDR1 and CDR2 from the germline V gene are SGHKS and YYEKEE (reference sequence).

The chain carries TRBV19 and TRBJ1-2. The CDR3 spans 11 residues. The germline CDR1 and CDR2 sequences are LNHDA and SQIVND (reference sequence). This chain's CDR3 is CASSRGYGYTF.

The V call is TRBV3-1, the J call TRBJ1-5; no DNA is available, so the TRBD1 call from TCRdb remains unchecked. This CDR3 comprises 16 residues. The germline V gene has CDR1 LGHDT and CDR2 YNNKEL (reference sequence). This CDR3 is CASSQEGGRSNQPQHF.

The chain is built from TRBV7-8 and TRBJ1-1. CDR1 SGHVS and CDR2 FQNEAQ come from the germline V gene. The CDR3 totals 14 residues. CDR3 sequence: CASSFRPIGAEAFF.